A single sample is the source of the 23 T cell receptor beta chains below, sequenced in a study of blood T cell repertoires in COVID-19. Measured with immunoSEQ multiplex PCR; TCRdb has only the in-frame clones, and not every one. Of some 300,000 clones detected, roughly 90% appear once; the ten largest clones hold roughly 13%. The sample was peripheral blood. The origin of the receptors is a woman aged 70 to 79 with COVID-19, enrolled during active disease.

This chain connects TRBV7-2 to TRBJ1-1, with 8 nucleotides matching TRBD1. CDR1 is SGHTA, CDR2 FQGNSA, per germline. This CDR3 has 16 residues. V was pared by 3 bases and J by 1 base, with 7 bases of the junction left unmatched. The CDR3 DNA is TGTGCCAGCAGCTTTCTGACAGGGGAGGGGAACACTGAAGCTTTCTTT. Amino acid sequence: CASSFLTGEGNTEAFF.

The chain has TRBV4-1 and TRBJ1-4; 8 positions match TRBD1. Losses at the gene ends were 6 bases for V and 8 bases for J; bases not matched to a gene: 17. Germline V CDR1 and CDR2: MGHRA, YSYEKL. This CDR3 region has 17 residues. The CDR3 protein is CASRSGTGYLKEEKLFF. Here the CDR3 DNA reads TGCGCCAGCAGGTCCGGGACAGGATACCTAAAGGAGGAAAAACTGTTTTTT.

This chain joins TRBV6-5 and TRBJ2-7; D not certain. Germline V CDR1 and CDR2: MNHEY, SVGAGI. V lost 7 bases and J lost 2, with 12 bases in between. The CDR3 loop spans 13 amino acids. The CDR3: CASTSTGTYEQYF. CDR3 sequence (DNA): TGTGCCAGCACGTCGACGGGTACCTACGAGCAGTACTTC.

The V call is TRBV28, the J call TRBJ1-6; a weak D match, TRBD1 (5 bases). Germline V gene data show CDR1 as MDHEN and CDR2 as SYDVKM. V dropped 5 bases and J dropped 6 bases, with 11 bases sitting between them. This CDR3 is 14 amino acids long. CDR3 in DNA: TGTGCCAGCAGTGGGGGGGTGTTTAATTCACCCCTCCACTTT. Amino acid sequence: CASSGGVFNSPLHF.

This clone was seen a few times. The rearrangement links TRBV10-2 to TRBJ2-7; D possibly corresponds to TRBD2 (6 bases). Trimming removed 6 bases from V and 0 bases from J, with 12 bases in between. The CDR3 runs 14 residues. Germline V gene data show CDR1 as WSHSY and CDR2 as SAAADI. CDR3 amino acids: CASRMEGSSYEQYF. In DNA, the CDR3 is TGCGCCAGCAGGATGGAGGGGAGCTCCTACGAGCAGTACTTC.

The chain couples TRBV7-9 to TRBJ2-7; TRBD1 agrees at 7 bases. The CDR3 is 14 amino acids. CDR1 and CDR2 from the germline V gene are SEHNR and FQNEAQ (reference sequence). Trimming at V came to 5 bases and at J to 2 bases, leaving 6 bases not matched to a gene. The CDR3 here is CASSLDREAYEQYF. Written as DNA, the CDR3 is TGTGCCAGCAGCCTAGACAGGGAAGCCTACGAGCAGTACTTC.

This chain connects TRBV27 to TRBJ2-7; the match to TRBD2 covers 12 bases. This CDR3 has 19 residues. V lost 5 bases, J lost 0 bases, and 14 bases stayed unmatched. Germline CDR1 and CDR2: MNHEY and SMNVEV (reference sequence). The CDR3 here is CASSPMTSGGRLYSYEQYF. The DNA of the CDR3 is TGTGCCAGCAGTCCTATGACTAGCGGGGGCAGACTCTACTCCTACGAGCAGTACTTC.

The J gene is TRBJ1-1, the V gene TRBV6-6, with a possible D match to TRBD1 (5 bases). This CDR3 has 16 residues. The germline V gene encodes CDR1 MNHNY and CDR2 SVGAGI (reference sequence). Trimming cost V 0 bases and J 1 base, with 12 bases left between them. The CDR3 DNA is TGTGCCAGCAGTTACTCGACGGCAGGGCGGAACACTGAAGCTTTCTTT. It specifies CASSYSTAGRNTEAFF.

This sequence joins TRBV19 and TRBJ2-1, with 10 bases that match TRBD2. Germline CDR1 and CDR2: LNHDA and SQIVND (reference sequence). The CDR3 has 18 residues. V was pared by 2 bases and J by 1 base, with 8 bases of the junction left unmatched. CDR3 bases: TGTGCCAGTAGTATAATAGCGGGGGGCCATCGATCCTACAATGAGCAGTTCTTC. It specifies CASSIIAGGHRSYNEQFF.

The genes are TRBV24-1 and TRBJ2-5; D possibly corresponds to TRBD1 (6 bases). In germline, CDR1 is KGHDR, CDR2 SFDVKD. The V end was cut by 4 bases, the J end by 3 bases, with 11 bases between. CDR3 length: 14 residues. CDR3 amino acids: CATSENRAKETQYF. In nucleotides, the CDR3 is TGTGCCACCAGTGAAAACAGGGCTAAAGAGACCCAGTACTTC.

The V and J genes are TRBV7-9 and TRBJ1-1, with D hard to call. Deletions cut 2 bases from V and 3 bases from J, with 10 bases between. Germline CDR1 is SEHNR and CDR2 is FQNEAQ (reference sequence). CDR3 length equals 14 residues. The CDR3 nucleotides read TGTGCCAGCAGCTTAAATGAGGGAGACACTGAAGCTTTCTTT. It specifies CASSLNEGDTEAFF.

The genes are TRBV2 and TRBJ2-3; unclear D gene. The V end was cut by 7 bases, the J end by 6 bases, with 8 bases between. The CDR3 spans 11 residues. Germline values: CDR1 SNHLY, CDR2 FYNNEI. The CDR3 DNA follows: TGTGCCAGCACCCCCCAGGATACGCAGTATTTT. Encoded protein: CASTPQDTQYF.

This rearrangement joins TRBV7-9 to TRBJ2-5; 8 bases align to TRBD2. Germline CDR1 and CDR2: SEHNR and FQNEAQ (reference sequence). The V segment lost 3 bases and the J segment 5 bases; nucleotides outside the gene matches: 8. The CDR3 has 15 amino acids. The CDR3, as DNA: TGTGCCAGCAGCTTCGGCGGGGGGATTGGGGAGACCCAGTACTTC. As protein: CASSFGGGIGETQYF.

V usage is TRBV28 and J usage is TRBJ2-7; 7 positions agree with TRBD2. J lost 2 bases, V lost 10 bases, and 11 bases had no gene match. Germline lookup yields CDR1 MDHEN and CDR2 SYDVKM. This CDR3 contains 14 residues. The CDR3: CAIESGTTTYEQYF. The CDR3 region has the DNA TGTGCCATCGAATCCGGGACTACCACCTACGAGCAGTACTTC.

The chain has TRBV19 and TRBJ2-3; D unresolved. V was clipped by 6 bases and J by 0 bases, with 16 bases between them. The CDR3 runs to 16 residues. Germline CDR1 LNHDA, CDR2 SQIVND (reference sequence). The CDR3: CASRNSQKRSTDTQYF. The CDR3 DNA reads as TGTGCCAGTAGAAACAGCCAGAAGAGAAGCACAGATACGCAGTATTTT.

This chain connects TRBV7-3 to TRBJ1-6, with 8 bases lining up with TRBD1. V shed 4 bases and J 10 bases; nucleotides not matched to a gene: 9. Germline V gives CDR1 SGHTA, CDR2 FQGTGA. The length of the CDR3 is 15 residues. The CDR3 loop is CASSSQPTGDSPLHF. CDR3 nucleotide sequence: TGTGCCAGCAGCTCTCAGCCGACAGGGGACTCACCCCTCCACTTT.

This chain uses TRBV5-1 with TRBJ2-3, with D unresolved. From germline, CDR1 is SGHRS and CDR2 YFSETQ. The CDR3 consists of 12 residues. V gave up 4 bases and J gave up 3 bases, with 6 bases separating them. The CDR3 reads CASSPNTDTQYF. DNA for the CDR3: TGCGCCAGCAGCCCCAATACAGATACGCAGTATTTT.

The chain uses TRBV6-1 and TRBJ1-1; no clear D gene. In germline, CDR1 is MNHNS, CDR2 SASEGT. V lost 1 base and J 6 bases, leaving 3 bases between the germline ends. The CDR3 length is 11 residues. CDR3 bases: TGTGCCAGCAGTGAAGTATCTGAAGCTTTCTTT. Translated: CASSEVSEAFF.

V and J are TRBV6-6 and TRBJ2-1; possible D gene TRBD2, 6 bases. The CDR3 is made up of 13 amino acids. Germline CDR1 MNHNY, CDR2 SVGAGI (reference sequence). The V end lost 7 bases, the J end lost 7 bases, and 14 bases lay between the germline ends. In DNA form, the CDR3 reads TGTGCCAGCAAGGAGGGGACCTTGAATGAGCAGTTCTTC. Protein product: CASKEGTLNEQFF.

This CDR3 reads CASRLSPQETQYF. The CDR3 nucleotides are TGCGCCAGCAGACTGTCCCCTCAAGAGACCCAGTACTTC. The chain carries TRBV5-1 and TRBJ2-5; no clear D gene. CDR1 is SGHRS and CDR2 is YFSETQ in the germline V gene. V was clipped by 5 bases and J by 2 bases, with 10 bases between them. The CDR3 has 13 amino acids. Drawing the rest from reference TRBV5-1 and TRBJ2-5, the complete variable domain is KAGVTQTPRYLIKTRGQQVTLSCSPISGHRSVSWYQQTPGQGLQFLFEYFSETQRNKGNFPGRFSGRQFSNSRSEMNVSTLELGDSALYLCASRLSPQETQYFGPGTRLLVL.

In DNA, the CDR3 is TGTGCTAGTGGTCTACCGGGTCCCTACAATGAGCAGTTCTTC. This translates into CASGLPGPYNEQFF. The chain couples TRBV12-5 to TRBJ2-1; D unresolved. CDR3 length: 14 amino acids. Germline loops: CDR1 LGHNT, CDR2 FRNRAP. The germline V and J ends were trimmed by 5 bases and 2 bases, with 10 bases remaining between them.

The chain links TRBV19 to TRBJ1-2, with a possible D match to TRBD1 (5 bases). V was clipped by 6 bases and J by 4 bases, with 18 bases between them. This CDR3 region has 15 residues. Germline V gene data show CDR1 as LNHDA and CDR2 as SQIVND (reference sequence). CDR3 in amino acids: CASSQGSTARYGYTF. CDR3 nucleotide sequence: TGTGCCAGTAGCCAGGGTTCGACCGCCCGCTATGGCTACACCTTC. The whole variable domain, remainder taken from reference TRBV19 and TRBJ1-2, is DGGITQSPKYLFRKEGQNVTLSCEQNLNHDAMYWYRQDPGQGLRLIYYSQIVNDFQKGDIAEGYSVSREKKESFPLTVTSAQKNPTAFYLCASSQGSTARYGYTFGSGTRLTVV.

The chain couples TRBV27 to TRBJ1-5, with unresolved D. V lost 2 bases to trimming and J lost 4 bases, with 12 bases between them. CDR3 size: 15 residues. Germline CDR1 and CDR2: MNHEY and SMNVEV (reference sequence). CDR3: CASSLIRENNQPQHF. CDR3 DNA sequence: TGTGCCAGCAGTTTAATACGGGAGAATAATCAGCCCCAGCATTTT.